The 2 T cell receptor beta chains given below trace back to one sample, sequenced in a study of blood T cells in healthy people across ages. Using a J-beta primer mix together with a sample-barcoded 5' primer, a second PCR was run for about 6 to 12 cycles. MiXCR was run by TCRdb on the 5' RACE reads, yielding one entry per CDR3 protein. The sample carries about 760,000 distinct CDR3 sequences, roughly 25% recorded once. The same sample was also studied in work on T cells of mothers and their children.

The sequencing input was blood. The receptors were sampled from a boy between 5 and 17 years old in good health.

This chain links TRBV27 with TRBJ2-6, with TRBD2 matching 14 bases. V shed 4 bases and J 3 bases; nucleotides not matched to a gene: 8. The length of the CDR3 is 19 residues. Germline V gene lookup returns CDR1 MNHEY and CDR2 SMNVEV (reference sequence). CDR3 sequence reads: CASSSFGLAGGSGANVLTF. DNA of the CDR3: TGTGCCAGCAGTTCTTTCGGACTAGCGGGAGGTAGTGGGGCCAACGTCCTGACTTTC.

The rearrangement uses TRBV2 and TRBJ2-5, with 9 bases fitting TRBD1. The V gene's germline CDR1 is SNHLY and CDR2 FYNNEI. The V and J ends lost 6 bases and 5 bases, in that order; junction bases with no gene match: 10. CDR3 size: 15 residues. The CDR3 reads CASSLGTGKRETQYF. CDR3 DNA sequence: TGTGCCAGCAGCCTCGGGACAGGGAAAAGGGAGACCCAGTACTTC.